The rows below give T cell receptor beta chains drawn from one sample of a study of blood T cell repertoires in COVID-19. Generated by immunoSEQ multiplex PCR, the TCRdb table keeps only in-frame clones and is missing some. This sample has approximately 160,000 clones, with roughly 88% found just once. The sequenced sample consisted of peripheral blood. The receptors shown here come from a woman aged 55 to 70 with acute or convalescent COVID-19. Both conserved end residues are part of each CDR3. Each record gives: clone size, V gene, J gene, CDR3 protein. Some rows mark clone size as missing; the rest say once, few, many or name a class of expanded clone.

-,TRBV20-1,TRBJ2-1,CSASLLLPGGGYNEQFF
-,TRBV24-1,TRBJ2-1,CATMDSRRGEQFF
-,TRBV5-4,TRBJ2-4,CASSSDGLAKNIQYF
-,TRBV5-4,TRBJ2-5,CASSLPGQGGETQYF
few,TRBV7-2,TRBJ1-5,CASRPGTGHQPQHF
-,TRBV5-4,TRBJ2-2,CASSFRTGGNTGELFF
-,TRBV7-9,TRBJ1-5,CASSLPGQNQPQHF
once,TRBV12-3/TRBV12-4,TRBJ2-5,CASSQSGVETQYF
-,TRBV28,TRBJ2-1,CASSSSGKGAMEQFF
-,TRBV3-1/TRBV3-2,TRBJ1-1,CASSHGQGGAFF
once,TRBV29-1,TRBJ2-1,CSVEGGSYNEQFF
-,TRBV6-1,TRBJ1-5,CASSEKPLSNQPQHF
-,TRBV11-2,TRBJ2-5,CASSGLQGAFGETQYF
-,TRBV6-4,TRBJ2-7,CASRRCPYEQYF
-,TRBV7-2,TRBJ1-1,CASSPRYTMNTEAFF
once,TRBV5-1,TRBJ1-3,CASSLVPTADSGNTIYF
-,TRBV18,TRBJ2-1,CASSPAVTGTGGNEQFF
-,TRBV27,TRBJ2-2,CASSSRSSGGTGELFF
-,TRBV29-1,TRBJ1-5,CSVATGLNQPQHF
-,TRBV4-2,TRBJ1-4,CASSQVPKGWEGQGRLGREKLFF
-,TRBV5-6,TRBJ1-1,CASSLGGGRWDTEAFF
-,TRBV6-5,TRBJ1-2,CASSLNRGQNGYTF
-,TRBV15,TRBJ1-5,CATSRDKWDRGRNQPQHF
-,TRBV7-2,TRBJ2-4,CASRGRTGSAKNIQYF
-,TRBV28,TRBJ1-2,CASRDSSMGYGYTF
-,TRBV7-9,TRBJ1-1,CASSFGTGGRLTEAFF
-,TRBV7-8,TRBJ1-5,CASSSWTGVNQPQHF
-,TRBV6-5,TRBJ1-2,CASSPDGKNYGYTF
-,TRBV11-2,TRBJ1-3,CASSRIQGNSGNTIYF
-,TRBV7-2,TRBJ2-5,CASSQGQGETQYF
-,TRBV30,TRBJ1-2,CAWSGDRVLDYGYTF
few,TRBV10-1,TRBJ2-1,CASILRTAQGSYNEQFF
-,TRBV3-1/TRBV3-2,TRBJ1-2,CASSQAASANYGYTF
-,TRBV28,TRBJ2-7,CASSLEGRGGAQHYEQYF
-,TRBV6-2/TRBV6-3,TRBJ2-7,CASSTTGTGNTYEQYF
-,TRBV5-1,TRBJ2-3,CASSLAGRGSTDTQYF
-,TRBV4-1,TRBJ1-2,CASSQGPTGDYGYTF
-,TRBV6-6,TRBJ2-5,CASSPSGKETQYF
-,TRBV5-4,TRBJ2-7,CASSIEPGLATYEQYF
few,TRBV30,TRBJ1-5,CAWSVQVGNQPQHF
-,TRBV11-3,TRBJ2-2,CASSLAGLGGELFF